This record concerns one TCR beta chain sequence. Seattle participants joined during active infection and were tracked over time. CDR3 length: 12 residues. The germline gives CDR1 SNHLY, CDR2 FYNNEI. The V end was cut by 10 bases, the J end by 4 bases, with 14 bases between. This sample was taken from a study of blood T cell repertoires in COVID-19. Original processing methods: Cell counts per sample came from amplifying reference gene primers. Libraries were prepared by immunoSEQ multiplex PCR; TCRdb keeps only in-frame clonotypes and omits some of them. V, J and clone size derive from that table, while D and trimming were established from the DNA sequence. The sample has under 55,000 clones, 87% seen once.

The chain has TRBV2 and TRBJ2-7; D is ambiguous. Material: peripheral blood. The clonotype was recovered from a woman aged 80 or over with COVID-19, enrolled during active disease. The DNA of the CDR3 is TGTGCCACCTCGGGTTCAGAGTACGAGCAGTACTTC. It codes for CATSGSEYEQYF.